Listed below are T cell receptor beta chains from one sample, sequenced in a study of early T cells in non-severe SARS-CoV-2 infection. TCRdb recomputed calls from the 5' RACE reads with MiXCR, one row per CDR3 protein. Of about 100,000 distinct CDR3 sequences in the sample, over 10% are singletons; the top ten hold around 2%. The sequenced material came from whole blood. All receptors derive from an adult who was a healthcare worker with PCR-confirmed SARS-CoV-2 infection or an uninfected control (not recorded which). CDR3s include the opening cysteine and the closing phenylalanine or tryptophan. Each record gives: V gene, clone size, J gene, D gene, CDR3 DNA, CDR3 protein. D genes are given only for firm matches. Where a row states a size, it is once, few, many or the class of an expanded clone; other rows omit it.

>TRBV12-3/TRBV12-4|many|TRBJ2-1|TRBD2
TGTGCCAGCAGTTCAGGACTAGGGCGGGAGCAGTTCTTC
CASSSGLGREQFF
>TRBV7-2|many|TRBJ2-7|TRBD1
TGTGCCAGCAGCTCGGGACAGACCTACGAGCAGTACTTC
CASSSGQTYEQYF
>TRBV7-3|NA|TRBJ1-2|TRBD1
TGTGCCAGCAGCCCTTCAGGGGGGAGCTATGGCTACACCTTC
CASSPSGGSYGYTF
>TRBV7-9|medium-sized|TRBJ2-7|NA
TGTGCCAGCATCCCTGATGGAGGCTACGAGCAGTACTTC
CASIPDGGYEQYF
>TRBV11-1|many|TRBJ1-1|TRBD1
TGTGCCAGCAGCTCCGGGACAGGGGTTGGAAACACTGAAGCTTTCTTT
CASSSGTGVGNTEAFF
>TRBV20-1|NA|TRBJ2-3|NA
TGCAGTGCTAGAGACCCAACGGGGGCAAGCACAGATACGCAGTATTTT
CSARDPTGASTDTQYF
>TRBV11-2|many|TRBJ2-1|TRBD2
TGTGCCAGCAGCCCAGGACTAGTGCTCTACAATGAGCAGTTCTTC
CASSPGLVLYNEQFF
>TRBV4-1|few|TRBJ2-5|NA
TGCGCCAGCAGCCCACCAACACCGACAGGAGCAGAGACCCAGTACTTC
CASSPPTPTGAETQYF
>TRBV7-2|few|TRBJ1-5|NA
TGTGCCAGCAGCTTAGTACGTAGCAATCAGCCCCAGCATTTT
CASSLVRSNQPQHF
>TRBV11-2|few|TRBJ1-5|NA
TGTGCCAGCAGCTTAGGGGTCTCGAGTGGGCCCCAGCATTTT
CASSLGVSSGPQHF
>TRBV28|NA|TRBJ2-7|NA
TGTGCCAGCAGTTTACGTGGGGTTAACTACGAGCAGTACTTC
CASSLRGVNYEQYF
>TRBV3-1|many|TRBJ1-1|NA
TGTGCCAGCAGCCATCTTGGGGCGTCTGAAGCTTTCTTT
CASSHLGASEAFF
>TRBV20-1|few|TRBJ1-1|NA
TGCAGTGCTGTGGCGGGGAACACTGAAGCTTTCTTT
CSAVAGNTEAFF
>TRBV29-1|medium-sized|TRBJ2-3|NA
TGCAGCGTTGACACAGATACGCAGTATTTT
CSVDTDTQYF
>TRBV11-1|NA|TRBJ2-3|TRBD1
TGTGCCAGCAGCTTCCCCGGGACAGGGGGCGCAGATACGCAGTATTTT
CASSFPGTGGADTQYF
>TRBV19|few|TRBJ1-1|TRBD1
TGTGCCACCGCGACGTATCCTCAGGGGGGATACACTGAAGCTTTCTTT
CATATYPQGGYTEAFF
>TRBV27|NA|TRBJ1-1|NA
TGTGCCAGCAGCCCTACATCTCTAGGGGGAACTGAAGCTTTCTTT
CASSPTSLGGTEAFF
>TRBV28|NA|TRBJ2-3|NA
TGTGCCAGCAGTCCCCCTCGAGGCACAGATACGCAGTATTTT
CASSPPRGTDTQYF
>TRBV7-2|many|TRBJ1-6|NA
TGTGCCAGCAGCTTATCGTTTGGCATACCTAATTCACCCCTCCACTTT
CASSLSFGIPNSPLHF
>TRBV2|few|TRBJ2-7|NA
TGTGCCAGCAGTGTCGGAGTCCTCGCCTACGAGCAGTACTTC
CASSVGVLAYEQYF
>TRBV5-1|NA|TRBJ2-3|TRBD1
TGCGCCAGCAGCTTGGCCGGGACAGACACAGATACGCAGTATTTT
CASSLAGTDTDTQYF
>TRBV12-3/TRBV12-4|many|TRBJ1-6|NA
TGTGCCAGCAGTCCCCAAATACGGAATTCACCCCTCCACTTT
CASSPQIRNSPLHF
>TRBV7-2|many|TRBJ1-3|NA
TGTGCCAGCAGCCCCTGGGAGGGCTCAAACACCATATATTTT
CASSPWEGSNTIYF
>TRBV5-5|few|TRBJ1-1|TRBD1
TGTGCCAGCAGCGGGGACAGCCTGAACACTGAAGCTTTCTTT
CASSGDSLNTEAFF
>TRBV20-1|few|TRBJ2-1|NA
TGCAGTGCCCTAAGCCATGAGCAGTTCTTC
CSALSHEQFF
>TRBV5-1|few|TRBJ1-3|TRBD1
TGCGCCAGCAGCTTGGTAGCAGGGGGGATTGGAAACACCATATATTTT
CASSLVAGGIGNTIYF
>TRBV29-1|few|TRBJ2-3|NA
TGCAGCGTTGAGTTTCCGGCAGGGTCAGATACGCAGTATTTT
CSVEFPAGSDTQYF
>TRBV2|many|TRBJ1-2|NA
TGTGCCAGCAGGACCGATGGGGGCTACACCTTC
CASRTDGGYTF
>TRBV11-3|many|TRBJ2-1|NA
TGTGCCAGCGGTGTCCACAATGAGCAGTTCTTC
CASGVHNEQFF
>TRBV6-5|many|TRBJ1-2|NA
TGTGCCAGCAGACGTCAGGGACAACGGTATTATGGCTACACCTTC
CASRRQGQRYYGYTF
>TRBV7-8|many|TRBJ2-1|NA
TGTGCCAGCAGCACGGGACCACAGCAGTTCTTC
CASSTGPQQFF
>TRBV7-8|NA|TRBJ1-6|TRBD1
TGTGCCAGCAGCTTTCTCCGGACAGGGGGAAATTCACCCCTCCACTTT
CASSFLRTGGNSPLHF
>TRBV29-1|few|TRBJ1-2|TRBD1
TGCAGCGTGAGCCCGATGTTCGGACAGGGAAGGTGGGGCTACACCTTC
CSVSPMFGQGRWGYTF
>TRBV28|many|TRBJ2-7|TRBD1
TGTGCCAGCAGTGATCCGGGACAGTCGCTCCCTTTC
CASSDPGQSLPF
>TRBV20-1|NA|TRBJ2-2|NA
TGCAGTGCTAGCAGGGGCTGGGACACCGGGGAGCTGTTTTTT
CSASRGWDTGELFF
>TRBV6-2/TRBV6-3|NA|TRBJ2-1|TRBD2
TGTGCCAGCAGCGCAGGGACTAGCGGGGGCCCAATGGATGAGCAGTTCTTC
CASSAGTSGGPMDEQFF
>TRBV6-6|NA|TRBJ1-2|TRBD1
TGTGCCAGCAGTTACGCGGCAGGGGGCCTTTCTAGCTATGGCTACACCTTC
CASSYAAGGLSSYGYTF
>TRBV6-5|few|TRBJ1-1|NA
TGTGCCAGCGCGAGTACAAGCATGAACACTGAAGCTTTCTTT
CASASTSMNTEAFF
>TRBV7-2|NA|TRBJ2-7|NA
TGTGCCAGCAGCTTAGATAGGGGCACAAGCTCCTACGAGCAGTACTTC
CASSLDRGTSSYEQYF
>TRBV20-1|many|TRBJ1-4|TRBD1
TGCAGTGCCCCGAGGGACAGGGCTTCGACTAATGAAAAACTGTTTTTT
CSAPRDRASTNEKLFF
>TRBV5-1|NA|TRBJ2-3|NA
TGCGCCAGCAGCTTGGCCGTCGCGGGTGGGTACACAGATACGCAGTATTTT
CASSLAVAGGYTDTQYF
>TRBV20-1|NA|TRBJ2-7|TRBD1
TGCAGTGCTAGAGATAGGACAGGGTATTCGCAGTACTTC
CSARDRTGYSQYF
>TRBV3-1|many|TRBJ1-1|NA
TGTGCCAGCAGCCAAGTAGTAGGGCAGGCTGAAGCTTTCTTT
CASSQVVGQAEAFF
>TRBV28|NA|TRBJ2-7|NA
TGTGCCAGCAGAGATGCGGGTACCTACGAGCAGTACTTC
CASRDAGTYEQYF
>TRBV7-2|NA|TRBJ2-2|NA
TGTGCCAGCAGCTCCTCTAGGGCCGGGGAGCTGTTTTTT
CASSSSRAGELFF
>TRBV29-1|few|TRBJ2-3|TRBD1
TGCAGCGCCGGGACAGTAAACACAGATACGCAGTATTTT
CSAGTVNTDTQYF
>TRBV10-1|NA|TRBJ1-1|NA
TGCGCCAGCAGTGGAGCCTCGCTGGGGCACAGGATGAACACTGAAGCTTTCTTT
CASSGASLGHRMNTEAFF
>TRBV29-1|NA|TRBJ2-2|TRBD2
TGCAGCGCGGAGCGGGGGGACACCGGGGAGCTGTTTTTT
CSAERGDTGELFF
>TRBV18|many|TRBJ1-1|TRBD1
TGTGCCAGCTCAGGGACACAGGGGGCGCTGGACACTGAAGCTTTCTTT
CASSGTQGALDTEAFF
>TRBV3-2|few|TRBJ2-7|NA
TGTGCCAGCAGCCAAGACACGGTTGGTGAGCAGTACTTC
CASSQDTVGEQYF
>TRBV11-2|many|TRBJ2-1|NA
TGTGCCAGCAGCCTGGGACAATACAATGAGCAGTTCTTC
CASSLGQYNEQFF
>TRBV2|NA|TRBJ1-5|TRBD1
TGTGCCAGCGGGACAGGGAATCAGCCCCAGCATTTT
CASGTGNQPQHF
>TRBV7-2|once|TRBJ2-1|NA
TGTGCCAGCAGCTTAGCGCTGGTCAGGGGTGGCAATGAGCAGTTCTTC
CASSLALVRGGNEQFF
>TRBV11-3|few|TRBJ2-3|TRBD2
TGTGCCAGCAGCTTTTCCAAGACTAGCGGGGGGGCAGATACGCAGTATTTT
CASSFSKTSGGADTQYF
>TRBV6-6|NA|TRBJ2-3|NA
TGTGCCAGCACCCGACAGTTCACAGATACGCAGTATTTT
CASTRQFTDTQYF
>TRBV7-2|NA|TRBJ1-2|NA
TGTGCCAGCAGCGGACACAATAACTATGGCTACACCTTC
CASSGHNNYGYTF
>TRBV3-1|many|TRBJ2-1|NA
TGTGCCAGCAGCCAAGGCGTACTAGGACTACAGAATGAGCAGTTCTTC
CASSQGVLGLQNEQFF
>TRBV29-1|few|TRBJ2-5|TRBD1
TGCAGCGTTGTCCCGGACAGGGGGTCCCTAGAGACCCAGTACTTC
CSVVPDRGSLETQYF
>TRBV20-1|many|TRBJ1-1|NA
TGCAGTGCCCGACAACCGAACACTGAAGCTTTCTTT
CSARQPNTEAFF
>TRBV20-1|few|TRBJ2-7|TRBD2
TGCAGTGCTAGTAGGCCAGCGGGGGGATCTGGCGAGCAGTACTTC
CSASRPAGGSGEQYF